Listed below are T cell receptor beta chains from one sample, sequenced in a study of graft-versus-host responses after intestinal transplantation. TCRdb's copy holds only in-frame clones and misses some; the assay was immunoSEQ multiplex PCR. Seen here are tens of thousands of clones, roughly 88% observed once, and the top ten hold approximately 1.3%. No antigen has been assigned to these receptors. Sequencing used unstimulated CD8+ T cells sorted from spleen or lymph node cells, obtained before intestinal transplant. The source is a human donor who received an intestinal transplant. Each CDR3 is given with its conserved first and last residue. A D gene is named only where the DNA matches it firmly. Size is stated for part of the rows, as once, few or many counts, or as a class when the clone is expanded.

>once|NA|TRBJ2-7|TRBV7-8
TGTGCCAGCAGCTTAGGTCAGGGGTGGGAGCAGTACTTC
CASSLGQGWEQYF
>NA|TRBD2|TRBJ2-7|TRBV7-3
TGTGCCAGCAGCGTCGACCTAGCGGGGGGGCCCGTCGAGCAGTACTTC
CASSVDLAGGPVEQYF
>once|NA|TRBJ1-2|TRBV5-6
TGTGCCAGCAGCTCCGACGGAGTCGCTAACTATGGCTACACCTTC
CASSSDGVANYGYTF
>NA|NA|TRBJ1-1|TRBV7-7
TGTGCTAGCAGCTTGGCCGGGGACACTGAAGCTTTCTTT
CASSLAGDTEAFF
>NA|TRBD2|TRBJ2-1|TRBV11-2
TGTGCCAGCAGCTTAGGATGGGGTAGCGGGGCCCCGGGGAATGAGCAGTTCTTC
CASSLGWGSGAPGNEQFF
>NA|NA|TRBJ2-5|TRBV7-6
TGTGCCAGCAGCTTAGGGACAAAAGAGACCCAGTACTTC
CASSLGTKETQYF
>NA|NA|TRBJ1-2|TRBV27
TGTGCCAGCTCCCCGGGGGGGATGGACTATGGCTACACCTTC
CASSPGGMDYGYTF
>NA|NA|TRBJ2-7|TRBV6-5
TGTGCCATCCCCCTCCGGGACTCCGAGACCTACGAGCAGTACTTC
CAIPLRDSETYEQYF
>NA|TRBD2|TRBJ2-1|TRBV9
TGTGCCAGCAGCGTAGACGGGGGGAATGAGCAGTTCTTC
CASSVDGGNEQFF
>NA|TRBD1|TRBJ2-1|TRBV7-9
TGTGCCAGCAGCTGGGACTGGATTCGGACAGGGGGGCCCGATGAGCAGTTCTTC
CASSWDWIRTGGPDEQFF
>NA|NA|TRBJ2-7|TRBV20-1
TGCAGTGCTAGAGTTGGAGGTGAGCAGTACTTC
CSARVGGEQYF
>NA|NA|TRBJ2-3|TRBV7-9
TGTGCCAGCAGCCCCCGCAAAGGGAGGGATACGCAGTATTTT
CASSPRKGRDTQYF
>NA|TRBD2|TRBJ2-5|TRBV9
TGTGCCAGCAGCGGCGGGGGGCCGACCCAGTACTTC
CASSGGGPTQYF
>NA|TRBD2|TRBJ2-1|TRBV27
TGTGCCAGCAGTTTTAGCGGGCTCTACAATGAGCAGTTCTTC
CASSFSGLYNEQFF
>NA|NA|TRBJ1-5|TRBV6-5
TGTGCCAGCAGTTATACGGGATATCAGCCCCAGCATTTT
CASSYTGYQPQHF
>NA|NA|TRBJ2-7|TRBV9
TGTGCCAGCAGCGCCACCACGAGTACGCCCTCCTACGAGCAGTACTTC
CASSATTSTPSYEQYF
>NA|TRBD1|TRBJ2-5|TRBV4-2
TGTGCCAGCAGCCAAGATTTGTCAGGGGGAGAGACCCAGTACTTC
CASSQDLSGGETQYF
>NA|NA|TRBJ1-1|TRBV14
TGTGCCACTTCCACCGGGTCGAACACTGAAGCTTTCTTT
CATSTGSNTEAFF
>NA|NA|TRBJ2-6|TRBV9
TGTGCCAGCAGCGTAGCTACGGTGTACGACTCTGGGGCCAACGTCCTGACTTTC
CASSVATVYDSGANVLTF
>once|TRBD1|TRBJ2-7|TRBV9
TGTGCCAGCAGCCCCCATAACAGGGGACAAGTCTACGAGCAGTACTTC
CASSPHNRGQVYEQYF
>NA|NA|TRBJ2-7|TRBV18
TGTGCCAGCTCTACGGACGGGGGCTACGAGCAGTACTTC
CASSTDGGYEQYF
>NA|TRBD1|TRBJ2-7|TRBV11-2
TGTGCCAGCAGCCCCACAGGGGGAGAGCAGTACTTC
CASSPTGGEQYF
>NA|NA|TRBJ2-7|TRBV7-6
TGTGCCAGCAGCTCCGAGGACTACGAGCAGTACTTC
CASSSEDYEQYF
>NA|NA|TRBJ1-2|TRBV6-6
TGTGCCAGCAGTTACCCCGGACTGACTAACTATGGCTACACCTTC
CASSYPGLTNYGYTF
>NA|TRBD1|TRBJ1-2|TRBV6-1
TGTGCCAGCAGTGCCACCGGGACAGGGAACGGCTACACCTTC
CASSATGTGNGYTF
>NA|NA|TRBJ1-1|TRBV19
TGTGCCAGTAGTGCCCAACCGGGGAGGGAGGGCGCTTTCTTT
CASSAQPGREGAFF
>NA|TRBD1|TRBJ2-7|TRBV6-5
TGTGCCAGCAGCCATAGGACAGGGGGCCTCGAGCAGTACTTC
CASSHRTGGLEQYF
>NA|NA|TRBJ1-1|TRBV9
TGTGCCAGCAGCCCGCGGACTGACGGGGGGCTGAACACTGAAGCTTTCTTT
CASSPRTDGGLNTEAFF
>NA|TRBD1|TRBJ2-7|TRBV5-1
TGCGCCAGCAGCTTCACAGGGGGCTACGAGCAGTACTTC
CASSFTGGYEQYF
>NA|TRBD2|TRBJ2-7|TRBV29-1
TGCAGCGTTGAGGGGAGGGGCCAGGGCTACGAGCAGTACTTC
CSVEGRGQGYEQYF
>once|NA|TRBJ2-7|TRBV5-1
TGCGCCAGCAGCTTATCCCCGGACAGTTTCAACTACGAGCAGTACTTC
CASSLSPDSFNYEQYF
>NA|NA|TRBJ2-7|TRBV19
TGTGCCAGTAGTATCACAGGACACGACTACGAGCAGTACTTC
CASSITGHDYEQYF
>NA|TRBD2|TRBJ2-3|TRBV7-3
TGTGCCAGCAGCCCCAGTGCACATAAGACTAGCGGGGCCACAGATACGCAGTATTTT
CASSPSAHKTSGATDTQYF
>NA|TRBD1|TRBJ2-7|TRBV27
TGTGCCAGCAGGGCAGGGGGTTTGGGCGAGCAGTACTTC
CASRAGGLGEQYF
>NA|NA|TRBJ2-3|TRBV7-8
TGTGCCAGCAGCTTACCCCGCCGAGGCAGGGTAAGCACAGATACGCAGTATTTT
CASSLPRRGRVSTDTQYF
>NA|NA|TRBJ1-5|TRBV11-2
TGTGCCAGCAGCTATTCCGCAGGTAGCAATCAGCCCCAGCATTTT
CASSYSAGSNQPQHF
>NA|NA|TRBJ2-7|TRBV13
TGTGCCAGCAGCTTAGGGGGGCCCAACTCCTACGAGCAGTACTTC
CASSLGGPNSYEQYF
>NA|NA|TRBJ2-1|TRBV9
TGTGCCAGCAGCGTATTTCTTGCTGGCGGGGACAATGAGCAGTTCTTC
CASSVFLAGGDNEQFF
>NA|TRBD1|TRBJ2-7|TRBV5-5
TGTGCCAGCAGCTGGGGCACAGGGGGCTACGAGCAGTACTTC
CASSWGTGGYEQYF
>NA|NA|TRBJ2-7|TRBV6-1
TGTGCCAGCAGTGAAAGTCTCAGGTCCTACGAGCAGTACTTC
CASSESLRSYEQYF
>NA|NA|TRBJ1-1|TRBV5-4
TGTGCCAGCAGCCCGACGGGTGCTGAAGCTTTCTTT
CASSPTGAEAFF
>NA|TRBD1|TRBJ2-7|TRBV5-1
TGCGCCAGCCGGACAGGGGAGTCCTACGAGCAGTACTTC
CASRTGESYEQYF
>NA|NA|TRBJ2-7|TRBV13
TGTGCCAGCAGCTTTAAGCGGGCAATAAACTACGAGCAGTACTTC
CASSFKRAINYEQYF
>once|TRBD1|TRBJ1-1|TRBV2
TGTGCCAGCAGTGATGGGACAGCCCTAATGAACACTGAAGCTTTCTTT
CASSDGTALMNTEAFF
>NA|TRBD2|TRBJ2-2|TRBV6-6
TGTGCCAGCAGAGATCTACTAGCGGGGGGAGCCGGGGAGCTGTTTTTT
CASRDLLAGGAGELFF
>NA|TRBD1|TRBJ1-1|TRBV19
TGTGCCAGTAGTATAGAGGACAGGGACAACACTGAAGCTTTCTTT
CASSIEDRDNTEAFF
>NA|NA|TRBJ2-1|TRBV2
TGTGCCAGCAGCGAATGGGCGCCAGGCCATGAGCAGTTCTTC
CASSEWAPGHEQFF
>NA|NA|TRBJ2-1|TRBV7-6
TGTGCCAGCAGCCCCGGCAATGAGCAGTTCTTC
CASSPGNEQFF
>NA|TRBD1|TRBJ2-1|TRBV9
TGTGCCAGCAGCGCACAGGGGGTAACTAATAATGAGCAGTTCTTC
CASSAQGVTNNEQFF
>NA|TRBD1|TRBJ2-5|TRBV2
TGTGCCAGCAGGGACAGGCGGGAGACCCAGTACTTC
CASRDRRETQYF
>few|NA|TRBJ1-2|TRBV5-6
TGTGCCAGCAGCTTGGCTTCTCGTGGCTACACCTTC
CASSLASRGYTF
>few|NA|TRBJ2-7|TRBV2
TGTGCCATCGGGACAATCGAGCAGTACTTC
CAIGTIEQYF
>NA|TRBD2|TRBJ2-1|TRBV6-1
TGTGCCAGCAGTGAATCTAGCGGTGACTACAATGAGCAGTTCTTC
CASSESSGDYNEQFF
>NA|NA|TRBJ1-2|TRBV9
TGTGCCAGCAGCGTCGGGTCCTCCTACTATGGCTACACCTTC
CASSVGSSYYGYTF
>NA|NA|TRBJ2-7|TRBV7-2
TGTGCCAGCAGCTTAGGTCGTAACTCCTACGAGCAGTACTTC
CASSLGRNSYEQYF